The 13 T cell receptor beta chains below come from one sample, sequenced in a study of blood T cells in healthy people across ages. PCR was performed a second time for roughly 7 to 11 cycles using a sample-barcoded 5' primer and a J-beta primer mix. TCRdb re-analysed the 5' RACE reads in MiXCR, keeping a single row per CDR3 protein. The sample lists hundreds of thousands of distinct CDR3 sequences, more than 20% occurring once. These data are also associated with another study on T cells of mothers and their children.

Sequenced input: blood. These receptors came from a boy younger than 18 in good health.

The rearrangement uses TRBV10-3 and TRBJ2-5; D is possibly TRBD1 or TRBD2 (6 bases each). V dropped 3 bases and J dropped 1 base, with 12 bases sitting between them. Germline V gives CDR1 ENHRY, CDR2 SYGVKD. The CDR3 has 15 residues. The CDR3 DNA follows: TGTGCCATCAGTGATGCGGGACACAGCCAAGAGACCCAGTACTTC. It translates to CAISDAGHSQETQYF.

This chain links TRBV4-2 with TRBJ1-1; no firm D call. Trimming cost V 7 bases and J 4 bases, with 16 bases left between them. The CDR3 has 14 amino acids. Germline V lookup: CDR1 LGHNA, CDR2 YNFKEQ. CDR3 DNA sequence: TGTGCCAGCAACCATCTCGGGGAGGGCACTGAAGCTTTCTTT. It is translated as CASNHLGEGTEAFF.

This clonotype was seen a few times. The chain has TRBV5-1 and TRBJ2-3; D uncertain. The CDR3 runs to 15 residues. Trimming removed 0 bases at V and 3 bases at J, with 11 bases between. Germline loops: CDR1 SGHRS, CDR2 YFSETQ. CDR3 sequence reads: CASSLGGTPTDTQYF. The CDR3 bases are TGCGCCAGCAGCTTGGGAGGCACCCCAACAGATACGCAGTATTTT.

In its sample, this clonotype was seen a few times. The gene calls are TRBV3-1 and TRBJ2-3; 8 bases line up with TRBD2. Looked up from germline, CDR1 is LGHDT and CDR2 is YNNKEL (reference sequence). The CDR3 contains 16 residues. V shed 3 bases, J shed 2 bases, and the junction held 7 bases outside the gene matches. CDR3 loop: CASSQRAGAHTDTQYF. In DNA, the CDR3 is TGTGCCAGCAGCCAGCGAGCGGGAGCGCACACAGATACGCAGTATTTT.

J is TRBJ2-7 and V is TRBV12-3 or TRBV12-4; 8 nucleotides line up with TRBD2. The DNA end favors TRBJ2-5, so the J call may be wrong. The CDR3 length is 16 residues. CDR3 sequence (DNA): TGTGCCAGCAGTTTAGCACGGGAGGGCCTGGAGGAGACCCAGTACTTC. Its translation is CASSLAREGLEETQYF.

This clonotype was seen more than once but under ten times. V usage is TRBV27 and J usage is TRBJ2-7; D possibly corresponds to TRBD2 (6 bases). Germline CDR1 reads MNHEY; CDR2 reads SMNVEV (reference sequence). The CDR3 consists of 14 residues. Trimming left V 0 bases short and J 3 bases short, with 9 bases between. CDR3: CASSLSPGGYEQYF. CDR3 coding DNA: TGTGCCAGCAGTTTATCACCCGGGGGCTACGAGCAGTACTTC.

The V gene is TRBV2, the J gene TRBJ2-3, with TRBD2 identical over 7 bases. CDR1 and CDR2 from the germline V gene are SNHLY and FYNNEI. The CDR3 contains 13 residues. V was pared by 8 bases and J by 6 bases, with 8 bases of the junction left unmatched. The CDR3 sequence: CASSGTKADTQYF. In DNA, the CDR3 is TGTGCCAGCTCCGGGACTAAGGCCGATACGCAGTATTTT.

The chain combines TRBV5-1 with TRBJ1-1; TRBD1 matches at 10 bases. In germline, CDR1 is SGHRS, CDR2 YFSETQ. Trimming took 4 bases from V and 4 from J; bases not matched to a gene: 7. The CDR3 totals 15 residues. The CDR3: CASSGRDRGTTEAFF. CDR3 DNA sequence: TGCGCCAGCAGCGGGAGGGACAGGGGTACCACTGAAGCTTTCTTT.

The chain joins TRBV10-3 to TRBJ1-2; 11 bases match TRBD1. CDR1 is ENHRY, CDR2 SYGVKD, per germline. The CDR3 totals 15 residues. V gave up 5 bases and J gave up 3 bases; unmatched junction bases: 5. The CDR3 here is CAISRGDRGDYGYTF. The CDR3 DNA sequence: TGTGCCATCAGTCGAGGGGACAGGGGGGACTATGGCTACACCTTC.

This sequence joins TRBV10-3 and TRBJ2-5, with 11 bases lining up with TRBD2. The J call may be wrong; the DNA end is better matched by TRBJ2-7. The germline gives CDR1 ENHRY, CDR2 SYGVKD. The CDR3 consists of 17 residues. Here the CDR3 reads CAISVGLAGGQTYEQYF. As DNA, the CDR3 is TGTGCCATCTCGGTGGGTCTAGCGGGGGGCCAAACCTACGAGCAGTACTTC.

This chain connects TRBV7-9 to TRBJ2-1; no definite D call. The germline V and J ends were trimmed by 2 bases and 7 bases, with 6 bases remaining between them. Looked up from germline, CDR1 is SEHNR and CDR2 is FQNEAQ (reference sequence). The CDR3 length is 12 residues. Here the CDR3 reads CASSLKRNEQFF. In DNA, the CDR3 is TGTGCCAGCAGCTTAAAAAGGAATGAGCAGTTCTTC.

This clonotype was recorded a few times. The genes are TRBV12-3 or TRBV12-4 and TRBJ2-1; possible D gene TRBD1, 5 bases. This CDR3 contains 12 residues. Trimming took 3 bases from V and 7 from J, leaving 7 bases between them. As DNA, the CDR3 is TGTGCCAGCAGTTTTAAGGGGAATGAGCAGTTCTTC. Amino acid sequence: CASSFKGNEQFF.

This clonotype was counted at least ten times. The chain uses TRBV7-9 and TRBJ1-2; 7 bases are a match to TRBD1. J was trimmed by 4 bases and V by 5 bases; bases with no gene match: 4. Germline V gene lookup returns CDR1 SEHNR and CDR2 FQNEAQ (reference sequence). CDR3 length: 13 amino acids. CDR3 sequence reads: CASSPGQLYGYTF. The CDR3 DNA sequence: TGTGCCAGCAGCCCGGGACAGCTCTATGGCTACACCTTC.